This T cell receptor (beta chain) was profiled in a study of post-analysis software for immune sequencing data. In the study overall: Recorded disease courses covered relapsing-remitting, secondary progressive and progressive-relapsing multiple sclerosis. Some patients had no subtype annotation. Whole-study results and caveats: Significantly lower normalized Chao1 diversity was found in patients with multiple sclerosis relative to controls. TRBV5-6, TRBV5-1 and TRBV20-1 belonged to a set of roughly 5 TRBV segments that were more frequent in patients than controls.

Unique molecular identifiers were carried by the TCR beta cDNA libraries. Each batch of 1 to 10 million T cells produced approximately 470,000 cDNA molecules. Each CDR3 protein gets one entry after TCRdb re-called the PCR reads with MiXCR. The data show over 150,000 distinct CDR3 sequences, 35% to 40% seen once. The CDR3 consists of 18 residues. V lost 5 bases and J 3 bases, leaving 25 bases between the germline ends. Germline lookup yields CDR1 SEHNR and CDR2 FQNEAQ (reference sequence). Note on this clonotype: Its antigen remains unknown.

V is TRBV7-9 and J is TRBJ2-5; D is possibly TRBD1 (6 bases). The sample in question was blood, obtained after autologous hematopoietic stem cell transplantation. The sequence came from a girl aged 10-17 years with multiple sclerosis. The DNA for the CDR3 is TGTGCCAGCAGCCCCGGCCGGTACGGTGCCGCAGGGGAAGAGACCCAGTACTTC. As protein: CASSPGRYGAAGEETQYF.